This passage covers 4 T cell receptor beta chains from one sample sequenced in a study of beta chain features in type 1 diabetes. The entirety of the isolated RNA underwent reverse transcription, so expressed TCRB transcripts were sequenced. The table came from immunoSEQ multiplex PCR; TCRdb's copy has only in-frame clones and leaves some out. Here the sample spans about 400,000 clones, around an eighth being singletons. The sequenced sample was naive CD4+ T cells from blood. These receptors came from a man between 18 and 29 years old in good health.

J is TRBJ2-1 and V is TRBV28; D call uncertain. The CDR3 covers 16 residues. Germline CDR1 MDHEN, CDR2 SYDVKM. Trimming took 7 bases from V and 0 from J, leaving 16 bases between them. DNA of the CDR3: TGTGCCAGCATAAAGACCGGGTCCAGCTCCTACAATGAGCAGTTCTTC. Encoded protein: CASIKTGSSSYNEQFF. Combining the CDR3 with reference TRBV28 and TRBJ2-1 gives the whole variable domain DVKVTQSSRYLVKRTGEKVFLECVQDMDHENMFWYRQDPGLGLRLIYFSYDVKMKEKGDIPEGYSVSREKKERFSLILESASTNQTSMYLCASIKTGSSSYNEQFFGPGTRLTVL.

This clone was detected a few times. This chain joins TRBV7-7 and TRBJ2-5, with D maybe TRBD1 (5 bases). Germline values: CDR1 SSHAT, CDR2 FNYEAQ (reference sequence). Trimming left V 2 bases short and J 2 bases short, with 9 bases between. The CDR3 totals 14 residues. CDR3 DNA sequence: TGTGCCAGCAGCTTACCAGGGCGACAAGAGACCCAGTACTTC. This translates into CASSLPGRQETQYF.

The rearrangement uses TRBV19 and TRBJ1-2; 7 bases agree with TRBD1. V lost 6 bases to trimming and J lost 3 bases; unmatched junction nucleotides: 4. There are 13 residues in the CDR3. CDR1 and CDR2 (germline): LNHDA, SQIVND (reference sequence). The CDR3 DNA reads as TGTGCCAGTAGCCTAGACAGGGACTATGGCTACACCTTC. It translates to CASSLDRDYGYTF.

In DNA, the CDR3 is TGTGCCAGCAGTGAGCAGGGCAGGGTGTCCTACAATGAGCAGTTCTTC. Its protein is CASSEQGRVSYNEQFF. The V call is TRBV6-1, the J call TRBJ2-1, with D tentatively TRBD1 (5 bases). Trimming took 3 bases from V and 1 from J, leaving 13 bases between them. Germline CDR1 MNHNS, CDR2 SASEGT. The CDR3 has 16 amino acids.